The text below deals with one T cell receptor beta chain. Sequencing used immunoSEQ multiplex PCR; TCRdb keeps in-frame clones, though not all of them. The data hold under 45,000 clones, with about 94% observed a single time. This sample is drawn from a study of T cell changes during pregnancy in multiple sclerosis. V shed 1 base and J shed 0 bases, with 7 bases lying between them. There are 15 residues in the CDR3. Germline V CDR1 and CDR2: SNHLY, FYNNEI. This sequence originates from a female donor with multiple sclerosis, enrolled in a pregnancy study. The input for sequencing was CD4+ T cells from peripheral blood mononuclear cells, taken after pregnancy. J is TRBJ1-5 and V is TRBV2; D uncertain. The CDR3 reads CASSEDSYSNQPQHF. The CDR3 DNA is TGTGCCAGCAGTGAAGACAGCTATAGCAATCAGCCCCAGCATTTT.